A selection of T cell receptor beta chains follows, all from one sample in a study of control samples from healthy donors and cancer patients. Assay used: immunoSEQ multiplex PCR; TCRdb lists only in-frame clones, some missing. The table includes around 50,000 clones, less than 95% detected once. Sequencing used PBMCs. All receptors come from a man under 40 with colorectal cancer. Each CDR3 is given with its conserved first and last residue. The D gene is left open where the match is weak. Part of the rows lack a size; the others show once, few, many or a class for expanded clones.

14,TRBJ2-3,TRBV19,.,once,CASNLLGSTDTQYF,TGTGCCAGCAATCTACTGGGGAGCACAGATACGCAGTATTTT
15,TRBJ1-2,TRBV6-2/TRBV6-3,.,.,CASSYSKEKIYGYTF,TGTGCCAGCAGTTACTCGAAAGAGAAGATTTATGGCTACACCTTC
11,TRBJ2-4,TRBV12-3/TRBV12-4,.,.,CASSSRGGQYF,TGTGCCAGCAGTAGCAGGGGTGGTCAGTACTTC
17,TRBJ2-3,TRBV5-1,TRBD2,.,CASSPPTSGEGTDTQYF,TGCGCCAGCAGCCCTCCGACTAGCGGGGAGGGGACAGATACGCAGTATTTT
15,TRBJ1-1,TRBV19,.,.,CASSRSHGSNTEAFF,TGTGCCAGTAGTCGGTCACACGGATCGAACACTGAAGCTTTCTTT
20,TRBJ2-3,TRBV9,TRBD2,.,CASSAISGLAGGPSTDTQYF,TGTGCCAGCAGCGCGATATCGGGACTAGCGGGGGGGCCTAGCACAGATACGCAGTATTTT
13,TRBJ1-1,TRBV19,.,.,CASSIGGNTEAFF,TGTGCCAGTAGTATAGGGGGGAACACTGAAGCTTTCTTT
16,TRBJ1-2,TRBV7-9,TRBD1,.,CASSSIGQGDIYGYTF,TGTGCCAGCAGCTCAATAGGACAGGGGGACATCTATGGCTACACCTTC
15,TRBJ2-4,TRBV5-4,.,.,CASSFGSRAKNIQYF,TGTGCCAGCAGCTTCGGGTCGCGGGCCAAAAACATTCAGTACTTC
12,TRBJ1-1,TRBV5-6,.,.,CASSLLGTGAFF,TGTGCCAGCAGCTTGCTGGGGACGGGGGCTTTCTTT
16,TRBJ2-2,TRBV3-1/TRBV3-2,.,.,CASSQDLGLRTGELFF,TGTGCCAGCAGCCAAGATCTAGGGTTAAGGACCGGGGAGCTGTTTTTT
12,TRBJ1-1,TRBV21-1,.,once,CASSGSIHEAFF,TGTGCCAGCAGCGGGTCTATTCATGAAGCTTTCTTT
19,TRBJ1-1,TRBV15,TRBD1,.,CATSRDFVSTGGWDTEAFF,TGTGCCACCAGCAGAGATTTCGTCTCGACAGGGGGATGGGACACTGAAGCTTTCTTT
16,TRBJ1-1,TRBV5-4,.,.,CASSPNLWGGGNEAFF,TGTGCCAGCAGCCCGAACCTCTGGGGAGGGGGAAATGAAGCTTTCTTT
15,TRBJ2-7,TRBV5-5,.,.,CASSPLGQTGSEQYF,TGTGCCAGCAGCCCGCTCGGACAGACTGGCAGCGAGCAGTACTTC
13,TRBJ1-1,TRBV5-5,.,.,CASTTGTNTEAFF,TGTGCCAGCACCACAGGTACAAACACTGAAGCTTTCTTT
15,TRBJ2-7,TRBV7-8,TRBD1,.,CASSYRGPSSYEQYF,TGTGCCAGCAGCTATAGGGGGCCAAGCTCCTACGAGCAGTACTTC
13,TRBJ1-1,TRBV29-1,TRBD1,.,CSGNRGGDTEAFF,TGCAGCGGAAACAGGGGAGGGGACACTGAAGCTTTCTTT